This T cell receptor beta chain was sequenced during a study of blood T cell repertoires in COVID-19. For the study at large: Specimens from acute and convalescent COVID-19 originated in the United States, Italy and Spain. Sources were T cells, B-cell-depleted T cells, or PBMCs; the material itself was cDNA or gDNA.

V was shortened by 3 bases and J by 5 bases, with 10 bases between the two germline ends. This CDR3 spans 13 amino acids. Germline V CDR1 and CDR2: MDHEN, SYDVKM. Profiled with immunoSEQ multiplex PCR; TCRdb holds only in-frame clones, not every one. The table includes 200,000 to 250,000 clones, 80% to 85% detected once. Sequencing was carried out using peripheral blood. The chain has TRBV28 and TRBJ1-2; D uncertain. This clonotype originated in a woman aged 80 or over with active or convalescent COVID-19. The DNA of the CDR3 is TGTGCCAGCAGTTTCCGGCAGGCTTATGGCTACACCTTC. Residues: CASSFRQAYGYTF.